This T cell receptor (beta chain) was sequenced during a study of cytomegalovirus exposure and HLA in healthy donors. A word on this clone: The antigen is unknown.

Germline V gives CDR1 SGHRS, CDR2 YFSETQ. V lost 0 bases to trimming and J lost 0 bases, with 24 bases between them. The CDR3 is 20 residues long. PCR involved 60 Vbeta and 13 Jbeta primers. In the authors' methods: As a later analysis found, there were 80 million or so unique TCR beta chains, of which some 10 million were shared. Profiling relied on immunoSEQ multiplex PCR, and the TCRdb table lists in-frame clones only, not all of them. That table furnishes V, J and clone size, whereas the DNA furnished D and trimming. The table has some 140,000 clones, approximately 80% seen once. Findings of the study overall: Analysis was carried out at a later point, and it linked a missense DCLRE1C variant to TCR beta V- and J-gene trimming. TCR beta sequences reportedly predicted most subjects' HLA-A and HLA-B alleles accurately.

Sequences were obtained from PBMCs. V gene TRBV5-1 combines with J gene TRBJ2-5; D may be TRBD1 (6 bases). The TCR comes from a woman aged 40 to 50 in good health and CMV-seropositive. The CDR3 spells CASSLAGAMGTTTNQETQYF. For the CDR3, the DNA is TGCGCCAGCAGCTTGGCAGGGGCGATGGGAACGACCACGAACCAAGAGACCCAGTACTTC.